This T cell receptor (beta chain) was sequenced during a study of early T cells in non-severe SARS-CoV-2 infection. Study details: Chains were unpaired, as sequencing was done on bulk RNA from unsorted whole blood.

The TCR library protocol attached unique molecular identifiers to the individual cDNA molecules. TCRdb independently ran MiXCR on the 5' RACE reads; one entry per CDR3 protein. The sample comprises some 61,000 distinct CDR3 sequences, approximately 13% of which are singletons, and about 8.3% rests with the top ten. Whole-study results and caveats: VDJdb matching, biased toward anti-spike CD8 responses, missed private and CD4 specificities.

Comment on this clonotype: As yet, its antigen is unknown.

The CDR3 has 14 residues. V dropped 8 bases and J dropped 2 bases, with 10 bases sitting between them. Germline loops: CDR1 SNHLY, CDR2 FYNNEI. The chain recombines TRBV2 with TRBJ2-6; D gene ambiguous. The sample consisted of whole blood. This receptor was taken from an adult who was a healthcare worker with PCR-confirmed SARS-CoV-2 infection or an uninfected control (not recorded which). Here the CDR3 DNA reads TGTGCCAGCGGATCAGGTACTGGGGCCAACGTCCTGACTTTC. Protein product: CASGSGTGANVLTF. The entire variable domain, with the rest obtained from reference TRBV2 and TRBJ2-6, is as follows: EPEVTQTPSHQVTQMGQEVILRCVPISNHLYFYWYRQILGQKVEFLVSFYNNEISEKSEIFDDQFSVERPDGSNFTLKIRSTKLEDSAMYFCASGSGTGANVLTFGAGSRLTVL.